This section outlines one TCR beta chain sequence together with its context. This sample stems from a study of siplizumab effects on memory and regulatory T cells. The method was immunoSEQ multiplex PCR; TCRdb's version includes in-frame clones alone and lacks a portion of them. In the table there are 90,000 to 120,000 clones, roughly 94% of which are singletons. The germline CDR1 and CDR2 sequences are SGDLS and YYNGEE. Trimming cost V 1 base and J 6 bases; bases outside gene matches: 8. This CDR3 is 16 amino acids long. The V call is TRBV9, the J call TRBJ2-3, with 10 bases that match TRBD2. Sequencing was carried out using Tregs sorted from blood. The TCR comes from a human donor in good health. CDR3 residues: CASSVPLAGAEDTQYF. CDR3 in DNA: TGTGCCAGCAGCGTACCCCTAGCGGGAGCGGAGGATACGCAGTATTTT.